These T cell receptor beta chains were read from a single sample in a study of blood T cell repertoires in COVID-19. Sequencing was performed with immunoSEQ multiplex PCR; in TCRdb, only in-frame clones are kept and a portion is missing. The table lists just over 35,000 clones, about nine tenths of them singletons. Specimen: peripheral blood. These receptors originate from a man in his 60s with acute or convalescent COVID-19. The CDR3 runs from the conserved cysteine through the conserved F or W. D genes are given only for firm matches. Size is omitted from some rows. Given values are once, few, many or a class for expanded clones.

V gene	J gene	clone size	D gene	CDR3 protein	CDR3 DNA
TRBV5-6	TRBJ2-1	-	-	CASTLQANEQFF	TGTGCCAGCACCTTACAGGCAAATGAGCAGTTCTTC
TRBV10-3	TRBJ2-1	once	-	CAISGVGGSDVYNEQFF	TGTGCCATCAGTGGGGTGGGTGGGAGCGATGTCTACAATGAGCAGTTCTTC
TRBV7-8	TRBJ2-1	-	-	CASSPRTGSSYNEQFF	TGTGCCAGCAGCCCCCGGACTGGAAGCTCCTACAATGAGCAGTTCTTC
TRBV27	TRBJ1-1	-	TRBD1	CASSPQGAKTEAFF	TGTGCCAGCTCCCCCCAGGGGGCCAAAACTGAAGCTTTCTTT
TRBV9	TRBJ1-1	-	-	CASSPDSMNTEAFF	TGTGCCAGCAGCCCGGACAGCATGAACACTGAAGCTTTCTTT
TRBV11-3	TRBJ1-1	-	TRBD1	CASSLSTGAMNTEAFF	TGTGCCAGCAGCTTATCCACAGGGGCCATGAACACTGAAGCTTTCTTT
TRBV14	TRBJ2-3	-	TRBD2	CASSPLGREPTDTQYF	TGTGCCAGCAGCCCACTTGGGAGGGAACCCACAGATACGCAGTATTTT
TRBV7-9	TRBJ1-1	-	TRBD1	CASSLAGDSRGAFF	TGTGCCAGCAGCTTAGCGGGGGACAGTCGGGGAGCTTTCTTT
TRBV6-5	TRBJ2-7	-	TRBD1	CASSLRTGLYEQYF	TGTGCCAGCAGTCTACGGACAGGCCTCTACGAGCAGTACTTC
TRBV28	TRBJ2-3	-	-	CASSSQRVAADTQYF	TGTGCCAGCAGTTCCCAGCGGGTCGCCGCAGATACGCAGTATTTT
TRBV6-2/TRBV6-3	TRBJ2-3	-	-	CASSWGQGVTQYF	TGTGCCAGCAGTTGGGGTCAGGGTGTTACGCAGTATTTT
TRBV5-1	TRBJ1-1	-	-	CASSSLKGLGDTEAFF	TGCGCCAGCAGCTCCCTTAAGGGACTGGGGGACACTGAAGCTTTCTTT
TRBV6-5	TRBJ1-1	-	-	CASSYFTEGTEAFF	TGTGCCAGCAGTTACTTCACAGAGGGCACTGAAGCTTTCTTT
TRBV18	TRBJ1-1	-	TRBD1	CASSGRQGNTEAFF	TGTGCCAGCTCCGGAAGACAGGGTAACACTGAAGCTTTCTTT
TRBV7-8	TRBJ2-7	-	TRBD2	CASSPPPASGRNYRNEQYF	TGTGCCAGCAGCCCCCCCCCGGCTAGCGGGCGAAACTATCGCAACGAGCAGTACTTC
TRBV10-1	TRBJ1-6	-	TRBD1	CASSWTGGDSPLHF	TGCGCCAGCAGTTGGACAGGCGGGGATTCACCCCTCCACTTT
TRBV27	TRBJ1-4	-	-	CASSSITATNEKLFF	TGTGCCAGCAGTTCGATCACAGCAACTAATGAAAAACTGTTTTTT
TRBV6-5	TRBJ1-1	-	-	CASSLELTMTEAFF	TGTGCCAGCAGCTTAGAACTAACAATGACTGAAGCTTTCTTT
TRBV20-1	TRBJ1-2	once	-	CSPFSNYGYTF	TGCAGCCCATTCTCTAATTATGGCTACACCTTC
TRBV29-1	TRBJ2-1	-	TRBD2	CSVEESLAGEDEQFF	TGCAGCGTTGAAGAATCCCTAGCGGGTGAGGATGAGCAGTTCTTC
TRBV6-1	TRBJ2-4	once	-	CASSEEEGASKYF	TGTGCCAGCAGTGAAGAGGAGGGAGCCTCCAAGTACTTC
TRBV6-1	TRBJ2-7	-	-	CASSEQGRATEQYF	TGTGCCAGCAGTGAACAGGGCAGGGCGACCGAGCAGTACTTC
TRBV19	TRBJ1-6	once	-	CASSIRDNSPLHF	TGTGCCAGTAGTATACGGGATAATTCACCCCTCCACTTT
TRBV7-9	TRBJ1-3	-	-	CASSLTAGTRGNTIYF	TGTGCCAGCAGCTTAACTGCGGGGACGCGAGGAAACACCATATATTTT
TRBV2	TRBJ1-5	-	-	CASIPTRLDQPQHF	TGTGCCAGCATCCCTACGAGACTGGATCAGCCCCAGCATTTT
TRBV5-1	TRBJ2-6	few	-	CASSLASSGANVLTF	TGCGCCAGCAGCTTGGCCAGCTCTGGGGCCAACGTCCTGACTTTC
TRBV20-1	TRBJ2-1	-	-	CSARGIYEQFF	TGCAGTGCTAGAGGTATCTATGAGCAGTTCTTC
TRBV11-2	TRBJ1-5	-	-	CASSPKATGYSNQPQHF	TGTGCCAGCAGCCCGAAGGCGACAGGCTATAGCAATCAGCCCCAGCATTTT
TRBV12-3/TRBV12-4	TRBJ2-5	-	-	CASSLVGGETQYF	TGTGCCAGCAGTTTAGTTGGAGGGGAGACCCAGTACTTC
TRBV5-1	TRBJ2-2	-	TRBD1	CASSLGRRGQVRGDTGELFF	TGCGCCAGCAGCTTGGGCCGGAGGGGACAGGTCAGGGGAGACACCGGGGAGCTGTTTTTT
TRBV6-5	TRBJ1-5	-	-	CASRRTGQQPQHF	TGTGCCAGCAGGCGAACCGGACAGCAGCCCCAGCATTTT
TRBV5-6	TRBJ2-5	few	-	CASSSLRRRQETQYF	TGTGCCAGCAGCTCCCTCAGACGGAGGCAAGAGACCCAGTACTTC
TRBV7-9	TRBJ2-7	-	TRBD2	CAPLPGTSTYEQYF	TGTGCCCCGCTGCCAGGGACTAGCACCTACGAGCAGTACTTC
TRBV2	TRBJ2-5	-	-	CASRGPPGGTQYF	TGTGCCAGCAGGGGGCCCCCCGGGGGGACCCAGTACTTC